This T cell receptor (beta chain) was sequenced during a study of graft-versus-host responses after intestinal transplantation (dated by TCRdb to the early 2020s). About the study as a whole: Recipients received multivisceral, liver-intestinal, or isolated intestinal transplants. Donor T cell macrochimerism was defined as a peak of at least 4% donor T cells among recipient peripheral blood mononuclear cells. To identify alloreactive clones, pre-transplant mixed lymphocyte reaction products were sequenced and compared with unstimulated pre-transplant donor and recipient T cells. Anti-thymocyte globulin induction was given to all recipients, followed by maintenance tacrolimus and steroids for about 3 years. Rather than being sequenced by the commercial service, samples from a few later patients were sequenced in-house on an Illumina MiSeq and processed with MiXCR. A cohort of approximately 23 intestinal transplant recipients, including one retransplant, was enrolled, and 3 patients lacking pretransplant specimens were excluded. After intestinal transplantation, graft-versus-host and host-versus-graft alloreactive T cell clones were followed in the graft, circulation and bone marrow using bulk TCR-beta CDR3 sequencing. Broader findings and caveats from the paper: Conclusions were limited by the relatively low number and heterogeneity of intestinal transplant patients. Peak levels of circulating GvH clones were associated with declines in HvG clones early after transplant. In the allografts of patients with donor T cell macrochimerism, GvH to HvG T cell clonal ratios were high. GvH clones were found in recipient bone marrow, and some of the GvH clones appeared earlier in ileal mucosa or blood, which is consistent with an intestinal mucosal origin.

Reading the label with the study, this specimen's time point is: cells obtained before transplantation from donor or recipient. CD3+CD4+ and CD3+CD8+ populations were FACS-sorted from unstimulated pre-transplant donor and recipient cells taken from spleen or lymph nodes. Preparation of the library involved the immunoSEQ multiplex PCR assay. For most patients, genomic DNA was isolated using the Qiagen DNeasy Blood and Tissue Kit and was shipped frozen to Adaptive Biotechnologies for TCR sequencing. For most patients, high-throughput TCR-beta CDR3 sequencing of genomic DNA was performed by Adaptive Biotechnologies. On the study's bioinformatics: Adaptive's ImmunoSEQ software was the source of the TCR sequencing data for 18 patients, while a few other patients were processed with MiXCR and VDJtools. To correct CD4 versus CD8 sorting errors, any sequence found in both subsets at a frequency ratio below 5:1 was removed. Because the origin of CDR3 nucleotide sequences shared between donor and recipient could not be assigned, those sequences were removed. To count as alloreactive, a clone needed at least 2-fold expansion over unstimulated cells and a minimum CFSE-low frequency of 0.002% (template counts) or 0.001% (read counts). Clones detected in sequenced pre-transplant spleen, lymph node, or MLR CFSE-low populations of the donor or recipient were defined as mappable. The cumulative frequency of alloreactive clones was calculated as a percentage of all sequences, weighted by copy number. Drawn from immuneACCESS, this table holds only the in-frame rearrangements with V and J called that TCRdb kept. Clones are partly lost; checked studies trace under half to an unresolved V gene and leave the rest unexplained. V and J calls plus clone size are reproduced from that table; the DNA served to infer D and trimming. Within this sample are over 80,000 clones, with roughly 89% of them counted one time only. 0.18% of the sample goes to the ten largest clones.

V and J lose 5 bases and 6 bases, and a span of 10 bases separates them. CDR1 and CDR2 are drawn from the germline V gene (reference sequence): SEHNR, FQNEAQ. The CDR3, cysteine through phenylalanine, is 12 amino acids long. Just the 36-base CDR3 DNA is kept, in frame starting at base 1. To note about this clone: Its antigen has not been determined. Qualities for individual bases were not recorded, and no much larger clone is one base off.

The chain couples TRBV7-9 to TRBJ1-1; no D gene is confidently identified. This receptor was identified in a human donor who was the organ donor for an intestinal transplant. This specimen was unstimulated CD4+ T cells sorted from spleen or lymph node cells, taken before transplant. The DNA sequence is TGTGCCAGCAGCAAACTGAGTGCTGAAGCTTTCTTT. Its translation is CASSKLSAEAFF. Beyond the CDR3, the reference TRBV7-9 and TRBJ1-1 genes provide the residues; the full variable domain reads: DTGVSQNPRHKITKRGQNVTFRCDPISEHNRLYWYRQTLGQGPEFLTYFQNEAQLEKSRLLSDRFSAERPKGSFSTLEIQRTEQGDSAMYLCASSKLSAEAFFGQGTRLTVV.